This T cell receptor (beta chain) was obtained from a study of Ad26.COV2.S vaccination and SARS-CoV-2 variants. In the study overall: Participants got Ad26.COV2.S intramuscularly, once or twice 56 days apart. Notes on the study in general: Post-vaccination spike-specific CD8+ and CD4+ T cell responses reportedly had substantial breadth.

Assay used: immunoSEQ multiplex PCR; TCRdb lists only in-frame clones, some missing. The table includes more than 300,000 clones, around nine tenths detected once. The sample's treatment: 15 to 20 received Ad26.COV2.S at low or high dose, single or two shots; a few received placebo; per-sample allocation not given. The investigators took samples on day 63 after the first vaccine or placebo injection. The individual, an adult aged 18-55 years, was a donor in Boston. As regards this clone: Its antigen is unidentified.

This clonotype originated in a person between 18 and 65 years old who received the Ad26.COV2.S COVID-19 vaccine or a placebo. The sequencing used peripheral blood, collected in a trial of Ad26.COV2.S vaccine versus placebo.

The CDR3 region has the DNA TGTGCCAGCCGGGAGGCACTTGATTCACCCCTCCACTTT. Its protein product is CASREALDSPLHF. This sequence joins TRBV6-5 and TRBJ1-6; no reliable D call. This CDR3 region has 13 residues. CDR1 is MNHEY, CDR2 SVGAGI, per germline. The V and J ends lost 8 bases and 8 bases respectively, with 13 bases between them.